The sample holds many counts of the clone carrying this TCR beta chain. The target antigen is unknown. PCR was performed a second time for about 7 to 11 cycles using a sample-barcoded 5' primer and a J-beta primer mix. TCRdb itself ran the 5' RACE reads through MiXCR, one entry per CDR3 protein. The profile shows about 1.8 million distinct CDR3 sequences, about 49% of them singletons. This record belongs to a study of blood T cells in healthy people across ages. Broader study findings: Estimates of total diversity, which came from one million sequenced T cells, were considered to be underestimates.

Isolated PBMCs totaled at least 6 million in each sample. This CDR3 has 16 residues. V lost 1 base to trimming and J lost 1 base, with 13 bases between them. The germline gives CDR1 SGHTA, CDR2 FQGNSA. The receptor was isolated from a woman in her 40s in good health. The sequencing sample was made of blood. The gene calls are TRBV7-2 and TRBJ2-5; a weak D match, TRBD1 (6 bases). CDR3 DNA: TGTGCCAGCAGCTTAGTAGTGGGGGCTTCCCAAGAGACCCAGTACTTC. This codes for CASSLVVGASQETQYF.